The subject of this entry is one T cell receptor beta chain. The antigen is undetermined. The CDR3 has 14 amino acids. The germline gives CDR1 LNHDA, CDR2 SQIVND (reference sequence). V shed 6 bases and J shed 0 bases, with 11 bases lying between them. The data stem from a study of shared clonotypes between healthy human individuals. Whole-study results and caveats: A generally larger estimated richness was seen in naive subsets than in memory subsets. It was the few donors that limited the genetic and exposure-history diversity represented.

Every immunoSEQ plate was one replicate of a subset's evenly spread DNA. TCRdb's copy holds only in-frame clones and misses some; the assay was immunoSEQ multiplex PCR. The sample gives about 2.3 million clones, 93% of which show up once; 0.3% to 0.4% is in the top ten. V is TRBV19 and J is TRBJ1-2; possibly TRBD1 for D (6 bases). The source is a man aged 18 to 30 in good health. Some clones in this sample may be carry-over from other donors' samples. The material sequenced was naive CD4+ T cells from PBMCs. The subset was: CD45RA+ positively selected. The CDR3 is CASRSAGANYGYTF. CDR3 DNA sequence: TGTGCCAGTAGATCGGCAGGGGCTAACTATGGCTACACCTTC.